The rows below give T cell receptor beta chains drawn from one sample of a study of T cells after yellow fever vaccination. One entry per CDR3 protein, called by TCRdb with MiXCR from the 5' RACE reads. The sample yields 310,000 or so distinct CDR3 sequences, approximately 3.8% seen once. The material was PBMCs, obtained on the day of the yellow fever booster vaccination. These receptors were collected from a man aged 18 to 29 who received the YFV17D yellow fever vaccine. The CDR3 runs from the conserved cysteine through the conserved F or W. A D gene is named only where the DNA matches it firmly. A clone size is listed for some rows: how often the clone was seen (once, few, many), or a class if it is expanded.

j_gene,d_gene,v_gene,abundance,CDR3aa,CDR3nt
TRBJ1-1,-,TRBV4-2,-,CASSLDWPGMNTEAFF,TGTGCCAGCAGCCTAGATTGGCCGGGGATGAACACTGAAGCTTTCTTT
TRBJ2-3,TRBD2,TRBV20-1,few,CSAPLSGLGIDTQYF,TGCAGTGCTCCCCTATCGGGACTAGGCATAGATACGCAGTATTTT
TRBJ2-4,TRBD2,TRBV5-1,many,CASSLAGTSENIQYF,TGCGCCAGCAGCTTGGCCGGGACTAGCGAAAACATTCAGTACTTC
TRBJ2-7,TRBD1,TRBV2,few,CASSDLGQAYEQYF,TGTGCCAGCAGTGACCTCGGACAGGCCTACGAGCAGTACTTC
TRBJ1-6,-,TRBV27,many,CASSLRGRTLHF,TGTGCCAGCAGTTTAAGGGGGAGAACCCTCCACTTT
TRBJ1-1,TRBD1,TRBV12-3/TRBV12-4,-,CASTDSTGSEAFF,TGTGCCAGCACAGATTCGACAGGGTCTGAAGCTTTCTTT
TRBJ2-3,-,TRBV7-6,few,CASSTSGGAGTDTQYF,TGTGCCAGCAGCACCTCTGGCGGAGCCGGCACAGATACGCAGTATTTT
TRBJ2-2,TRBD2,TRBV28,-,CASSLIPSGGASNTGELFF,TGTGCCAGCAGTTTAATCCCTAGCGGGGGGGCGTCGAACACCGGGGAGCTGTTTTTT
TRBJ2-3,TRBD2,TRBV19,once,CASGLASTDTQYF,TGTGCCAGCGGACTAGCGAGCACAGATACGCAGTATTTT
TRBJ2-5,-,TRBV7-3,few,CASSLKGLGQETQYF,TGTGCCAGCAGCTTAAAGGGTCTGGGGCAAGAGACCCAGTACTTC
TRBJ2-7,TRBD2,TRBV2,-,CASSEPPSGGTYEQYF,TGTGCCAGCAGTGAACCCCCTAGCGGGGGGACCTACGAGCAGTACTTC